The 17 T cell receptor beta chains listed next were all sequenced from one sample in a study of cytomegalovirus exposure and HLA in healthy donors. Use of 60 Vbeta and 13 Jbeta primers characterized the PCR. The table came from immunoSEQ multiplex PCR; TCRdb's copy has only in-frame clones and leaves some out. The table includes roughly 170,000 clones, roughly 88% detected once. Sequencing input: PBMCs. The origin of the receptors is a girl aged 2-10 years in good health and CMV-seropositive.

This sequence joins TRBV10-3 and TRBJ1-2, with a possible D match to TRBD1 (5 bases). V shed 4 bases and J shed 4 bases, with 16 bases lying between them. Germline V gene lookup returns CDR1 ENHRY and CDR2 SYGVKD. CDR3 length: 15 amino acids. For the CDR3, the DNA is TGTGCCATCAGTGCGCGGGACCTAAAGGGCTATGGCTACACCTTC. This translates into CAISARDLKGYGYTF.

In its sample, this clone was seen a few times. V gene TRBV5-1 combines with J gene TRBJ2-7, with TRBD1 matching over 9 bases. Germline trimming cut 0 bases from V and 2 bases from J; bases unmatched to any gene: 6. This CDR3 comprises 16 residues. Germline values: CDR1 SGHRS, CDR2 YFSETQ. The CDR3 here is CASSLASGTGTYEQYF. The CDR3 bases are TGCGCCAGCAGCTTGGCCTCAGGGACAGGGACCTACGAGCAGTACTTC.

The rearrangement links TRBV29-1 to TRBJ1-2; maybe TRBD1 (5 bases). The CDR3 runs 12 residues. Germline CDR1 reads SQVTM; CDR2 reads ANQGSEA. The V gene lost 7 bases and the J gene lost 8 bases, with 17 bases spanning the gap. Here the CDR3 DNA reads TGCAGCGCCACCGGGGAGGGGTTGGGCTACACCTTC. The encoded protein is CSATGEGLGYTF. The full variable domain, its missing parts supplied by reference TRBV29-1 and TRBJ1-2, is SAVISQKPSRDICQRGTSLTIQCQVDSQVTMMFWYRQQPGQSLTLIATANQGSEATYESGFVIDKFPISRPNLTFSTLTVSNMSPEDSSIYLCSATGEGLGYTFGSGTRLTVV.

The chain recombines TRBV5-1 with TRBJ2-5; possibly TRBD2 for D (7 bases). Matching the DNA end better, TRBJ2-7 makes the J call doubtful. Germline V lookup: CDR1 SGHRS, CDR2 YFSETQ. CDR3 size: 15 residues. Here the CDR3 reads CASSLQYAGAREQYF. The CDR3 bases are TGCGCCAGCAGCTTACAATATGCGGGGGCGCGCGAGCAGTACTTC.

The rearrangement uses TRBV6-5 and TRBJ1-1; no definite D call. This CDR3 region has 13 residues. CDR1 and CDR2 from the germline V gene are MNHEY and SVGAGI. V gave up 8 bases and J gave up 11 bases, with 21 bases separating them. CDR3 sequence (DNA): TGTGCCAGCGGAAACCTTGGCCGGAGCGGGGCTTTCTTT. This translates into CASGNLGRSGAFF.

The chain couples TRBV28 to TRBJ2-5, with 7 bases aligning to TRBD2. The germline gives CDR1 MDHEN, CDR2 SYDVKM. The CDR3 totals 15 residues. V lost 3 bases to trimming and J lost 5 bases; unmatched junction nucleotides: 9. The CDR3 reads CASSFWGRAEETQYF. The CDR3, as DNA: TGTGCCAGCAGTTTTTGGGGGAGGGCCGAGGAGACCCAGTACTTC.

The sample holds one count of this clone. The J gene is TRBJ1-2, the V gene TRBV2, with 7 positions matching TRBD1. This CDR3 contains 12 residues. The junction had 3 bases not matched to a gene; V was cut back by 6 bases and J by 5 bases. Germline assignment: CDR1 SNHLY and CDR2 FYNNEI. CDR3 loop: CASRGTEYGYTF. DNA of the CDR3: TGTGCCAGCAGGGGGACAGAGTATGGCTACACCTTC.

The V gene is TRBV7-2, the J gene TRBJ1-3, with D uncertain. Trimming removed 2 bases from V and 0 bases from J, with 11 bases in between. CDR3 size: 16 residues. CDR1 and CDR2 (germline): SGHTA, FQGNSA. CDR3 sequence reads: CASSLRQAPSGNTIYF. Here the CDR3 DNA reads TGTGCCAGCAGCTTAAGGCAGGCCCCCTCTGGAAACACCATATATTTT.

J is TRBJ1-2 and V is TRBV30; the match to TRBD1 covers 7 bases. V lost 0 bases, J lost 5 bases, and 6 bases stayed unmatched. Germline lookup yields CDR1 GTSNPN and CDR2 SVGIG (reference sequence). This CDR3 spans 14 amino acids. The CDR3 protein is CAWSVTRGRYGYTF. In DNA form, the CDR3 reads TGTGCCTGGAGTGTAACAAGGGGGCGTTATGGCTACACCTTC.

The chain has TRBV30 and TRBJ2-7; D is unclear. Germline V gene sequence: CDR1 GTSNPN, CDR2 SVGIG (reference sequence). This CDR3 is 14 amino acids long. V was trimmed by 0 bases and J by 0 bases, leaving 9 bases between them. The CDR3 bases are TGTGCCTGGAGTGTCGTCTTATACTCCTACGAGCAGTACTTC. Protein product: CAWSVVLYSYEQYF.

The chain recombines TRBV27 with TRBJ2-7; weak D call: TRBD1 (6 bases). V dropped 5 bases and J dropped 0 bases, with 11 bases sitting between them. This CDR3 is built from 14 residues. Germline-derived CDR1 and CDR2 are MNHEY and SMNVEV (reference sequence). CDR3 residues: CASSRRQASYEQYF. The DNA of the CDR3 is TGTGCCAGCAGTAGAAGACAGGCCTCCTACGAGCAGTACTTC.

This chain connects TRBV6-1 to TRBJ1-2, with 7 bases fitting TRBD1. The germline V gene encodes CDR1 MNHNS and CDR2 SASEGT. Trimming took 5 bases from V and 4 from J; bases not matched to a gene: 7. The CDR3 consists of 14 residues. The DNA of the CDR3 is TGTGCCAGCAGTCGTAGTAGGGGGCTCTATGGCTACACCTTC. It yields the protein CASSRSRGLYGYTF.

The rearrangement joins TRBV4-2 to TRBJ1-2, with TRBD1 matching over 7 bases. The CDR3 consists of 19 residues. Losses at the gene ends were 4 bases for V and 0 bases for J; bases not matched to a gene: 17. Per the germline V gene, CDR1 is LGHNA and CDR2 is YNFKEQ. In DNA, the CDR3 is TGTGCCAGCAGCCCCACAGGGGCCCGTTCCCCGAGCTCTAACTATGGCTACACCTTC. As protein: CASSPTGARSPSSNYGYTF.

This chain joins TRBV18 and TRBJ2-7, with a tentative D call TRBD1 (6 bases). The CDR3 is 14 residues long. The V end was cut by 3 bases, the J end by 2 bases, with 11 bases between. Germline CDR1 is KGHSH and CDR2 is LQKENI. The CDR3 sequence is CASSPGTQAYEQYF. The CDR3 DNA follows: TGTGCCAGCTCACCCGGGACACAAGCCTACGAGCAGTACTTC.

V and J are TRBV5-1 and TRBJ2-5; 10 bases line up with TRBD2. The junction had 6 bases not matched to a gene; V was cut back by 0 bases and J by 4 bases. The CDR3 has 16 residues. CDR1 is SGHRS, CDR2 YFSETQ, per germline. The CDR3 DNA is TGCGCCAGCAGCTTGGATCTAGCGGGGGCCTCAGAGACCCAGTACTTC. This encodes CASSLDLAGASETQYF. Drawing the rest from reference TRBV5-1 and TRBJ2-5, the complete variable domain is KAGVTQTPRYLIKTRGQQVTLSCSPISGHRSVSWYQQTPGQGLQFLFEYFSETQRNKGNFPGRFSGRQFSNSRSEMNVSTLELGDSALYLCASSLDLAGASETQYFGPGTRLLVL.

V usage is TRBV5-1 and J usage is TRBJ1-2; 8 bases align to TRBD1. Germline V CDR1 and CDR2: SGHRS, YFSETQ. CDR3 length: 15 residues. J lost 7 bases, V lost 0 bases, and 8 bases had no gene match. The CDR3 DNA follows: TGCGCCAGCAGCTTGGGACAGGGGCGGACTACTGGCTACACCTTC. This gives the protein CASSLGQGRTTGYTF.

V and J are TRBV5-4 and TRBJ1-1, with D perhaps TRBD1 (5 bases). V dropped 1 base and J dropped 1 base, with 5 bases sitting between them. This CDR3 has 13 amino acids. Germline lookup yields CDR1 SGHNT and CDR2 YYREEE (reference sequence). CDR3 amino acids: CASSLQGNTEAFF. As DNA, the CDR3 is TGTGCCAGCAGCTTGCAGGGGAACACTGAAGCTTTCTTT. The variable domain in full, with the rest retrieved from reference TRBV5-4 and TRBJ1-1, is ETGVTQSPTHLIKTRGQQVTLRCSSQSGHNTVSWYQQALGQGPQFIFQYYREEENGRGNFPPRFSGLQFPNYSSELNVNALELDDSALYLCASSLQGNTEAFFGQGTRLTVV.